The entry below gives a single TCR beta chain sequence along with its context. This entry is derived from a study of T-cell memory formation after mild COVID-19. Looked up from germline, CDR1 is SGDLS and CDR2 is YYNGEE. The CDR3 totals 15 residues. V was pared by 4 bases and J by 0 bases, with 13 bases between. TCRdb processed the 5' RACE reads anew with MiXCR; each CDR3 protein has one entry. This sample has approximately 300,000 distinct CDR3 sequences; about 16% occur once, and the top ten carry 22%. Sequencing was done on a sample of PBMCs or a T cell subset sorted from them (not recorded which). The chain links TRBV9 to TRBJ1-2; weak D call: TRBD1 (6 bases). The clonotype was recovered from a man between 18 and 35 years old who had mild COVID-19 (a few samples of this study predate the infection). Cell type and time point are not known. CDR3 nucleotides: TGTGCCAGCAGCTCTGGGGGCAGCTCTAACTATGGCTACACCTTC. Encoded protein: CASSSGGSSNYGYTF.